This section outlines one T cell receptor (beta chain) sequence together with its context. TCRdb keeps only in-frame clones here, not all; method: immunoSEQ multiplex PCR. Here the sample spans approximately 84,000 clones, more than 75% being singletons. These data come from a study of OX40 agonist ivuxolimab in advanced cancers. Study overall: Enrolled patients in dose escalation had cancers that were hepatocellular carcinoma, melanoma, renal cell or head and neck cancer.

The CDR3 has 13 amino acids. V was clipped by 9 bases and J by 1 base, with 12 bases between them. Germline values: CDR1 ENHRY, CDR2 SYGVKD. The rearrangement links TRBV10-3 to TRBJ1-1, with unresolved D. The receptor's source is an adult with an advanced solid tumor such as melanoma, head and neck, liver or kidney cancer. The sample consisted of CD4+ or CD8+ T cells sorted from blood, taken in a trial of the OX40 agonist ivuxolimab. The CDR3 nucleotides are TGTGCCATACACCGGGCCCCGAACACTGAAGCTTTCTTT. It encodes CAIHRAPNTEAFF.